The TCR beta chain described here comes from a study of cytomegalovirus exposure and HLA in healthy donors. Study-level information: The roughly 100 million unique TCR beta sequences, from about 179 million T cells, were found by an earlier analysis.

Note on this clone: Its matching antigen is unknown.

13 Jbeta primers and 60 Vbeta primers were used for the PCR. The data were produced by immunoSEQ multiplex PCR, yet TCRdb's version contains in-frame clones alone and is incomplete. Of fewer than 200,000 clones in the sample, around 75% were seen once. General study points: Only CMV serostatus was available as immune exposure information. Later analysis demonstrated an association between a missense DCLRE1C variant and TCR beta V- and J-gene trimming.

The receptor was derived from a male donor in good health and CMV-seronegative. Sequencing input: PBMCs.

The CDR3 protein is CASSALMKDITGANVLTF. The CDR3 DNA reads TGTGCCAGCAGCGCCCTTATGAAAGACATCACCGGGGCCAACGTCCTGACTTTC. The chain joins TRBV9 to TRBJ2-6; unclear D gene. Trimming removed 3 bases at V and 4 bases at J, with 20 bases between. Germline V lookup: CDR1 SGDLS, CDR2 YYNGEE. The length of the CDR3 is 18 residues.